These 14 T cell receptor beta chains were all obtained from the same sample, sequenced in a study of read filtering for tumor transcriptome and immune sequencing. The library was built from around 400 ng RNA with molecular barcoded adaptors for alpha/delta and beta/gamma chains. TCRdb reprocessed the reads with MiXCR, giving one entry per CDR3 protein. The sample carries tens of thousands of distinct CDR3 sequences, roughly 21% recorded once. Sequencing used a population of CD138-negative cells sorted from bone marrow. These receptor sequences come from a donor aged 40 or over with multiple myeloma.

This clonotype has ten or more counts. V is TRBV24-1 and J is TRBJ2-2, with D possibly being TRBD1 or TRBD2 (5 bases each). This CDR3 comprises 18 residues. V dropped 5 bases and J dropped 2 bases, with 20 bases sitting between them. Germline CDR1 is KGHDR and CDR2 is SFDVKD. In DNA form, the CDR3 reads TGTGCCACCAGTGCTAAACCCTACCGGGGCTCTAACACCGGGGAGCTGTTTTTT. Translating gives CATSAKPYRGSNTGELFF.

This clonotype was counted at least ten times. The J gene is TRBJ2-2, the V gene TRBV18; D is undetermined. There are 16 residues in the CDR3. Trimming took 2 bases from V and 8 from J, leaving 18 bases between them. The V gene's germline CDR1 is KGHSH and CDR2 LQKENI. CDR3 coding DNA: TGTGCCAGCTCACCAGCCGGACGGGCCGATCAAGGGGAGCTGTTTTTT. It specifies CASSPAGRADQGELFF.

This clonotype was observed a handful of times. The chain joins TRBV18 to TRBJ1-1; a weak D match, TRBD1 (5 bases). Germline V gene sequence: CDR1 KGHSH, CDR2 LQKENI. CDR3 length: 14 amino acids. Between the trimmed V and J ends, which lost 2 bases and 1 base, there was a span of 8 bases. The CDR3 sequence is CASSPGTSNTEAFF. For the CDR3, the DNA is TGTGCCAGCTCACCAGGGACTTCGAACACTGAAGCTTTCTTT.

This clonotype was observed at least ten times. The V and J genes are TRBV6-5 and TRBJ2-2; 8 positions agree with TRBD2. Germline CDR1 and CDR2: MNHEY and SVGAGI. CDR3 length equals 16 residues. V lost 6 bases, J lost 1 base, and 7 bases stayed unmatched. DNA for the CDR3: TGTGCCAGCAGGTCCATCAGCGGGGGGAACACCGGGGAGCTGTTTTTT. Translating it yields CASRSISGGNTGELFF.

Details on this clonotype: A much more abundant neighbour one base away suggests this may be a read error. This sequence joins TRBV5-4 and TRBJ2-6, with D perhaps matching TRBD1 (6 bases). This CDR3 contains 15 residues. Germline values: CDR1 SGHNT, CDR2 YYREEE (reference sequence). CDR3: CASSSDGMGANALTF. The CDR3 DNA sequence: TGTGCCAGCAGCTCGGACGGGATGGGGGCCAACGCCCTGACTTTC.

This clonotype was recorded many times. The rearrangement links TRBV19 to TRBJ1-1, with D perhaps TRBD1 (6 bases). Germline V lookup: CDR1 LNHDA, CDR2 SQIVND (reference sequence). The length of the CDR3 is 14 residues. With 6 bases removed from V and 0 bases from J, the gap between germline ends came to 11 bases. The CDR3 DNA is TGTGCCAGTAGCCGGGACATCGTGAACACTGAAGCTTTCTTT. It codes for CASSRDIVNTEAFF.

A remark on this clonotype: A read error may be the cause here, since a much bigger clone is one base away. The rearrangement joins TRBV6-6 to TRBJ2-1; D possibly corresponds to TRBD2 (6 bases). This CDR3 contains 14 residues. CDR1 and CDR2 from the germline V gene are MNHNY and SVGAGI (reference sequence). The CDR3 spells CAGSKRDFHNEQFF. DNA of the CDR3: TGTGCCGGCAGTAAGAGGGACTTCCACAATGAGCAGTTCTTC.

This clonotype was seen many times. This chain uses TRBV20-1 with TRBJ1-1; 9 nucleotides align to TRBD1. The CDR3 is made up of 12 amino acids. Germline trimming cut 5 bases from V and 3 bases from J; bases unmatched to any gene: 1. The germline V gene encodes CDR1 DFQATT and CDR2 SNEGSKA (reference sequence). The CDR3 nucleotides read TGCAGTGCTGGGGACAGGGACACTGAAGCTTTCTTT. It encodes CSAGDRDTEAFF.

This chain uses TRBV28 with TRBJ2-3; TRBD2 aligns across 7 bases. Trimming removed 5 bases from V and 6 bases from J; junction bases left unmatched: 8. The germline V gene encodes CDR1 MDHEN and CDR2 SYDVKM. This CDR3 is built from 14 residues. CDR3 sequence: CASSHRDYPDTQYF. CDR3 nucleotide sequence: TGTGCCAGCAGTCACCGGGACTACCCCGATACGCAGTATTTT.

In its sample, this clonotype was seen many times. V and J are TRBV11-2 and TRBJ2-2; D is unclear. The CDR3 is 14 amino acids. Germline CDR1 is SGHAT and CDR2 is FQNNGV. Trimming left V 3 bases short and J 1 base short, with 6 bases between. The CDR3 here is CASSFWGNTGELFF. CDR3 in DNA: TGTGCCAGCAGCTTCTGGGGGAACACCGGGGAGCTGTTTTTT.

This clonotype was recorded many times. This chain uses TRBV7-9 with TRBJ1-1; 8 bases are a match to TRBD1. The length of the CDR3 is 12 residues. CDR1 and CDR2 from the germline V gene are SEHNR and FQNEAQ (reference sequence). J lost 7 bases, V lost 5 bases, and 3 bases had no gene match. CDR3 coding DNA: TGTGCCAGCAGCCGAGACAGGGGTGAAGCTTTCTTT. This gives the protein CASSRDRGEAFF. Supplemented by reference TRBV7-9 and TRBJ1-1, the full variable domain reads DTGVSQNPRHKITKRGQNVTFRCDPISEHNRLYWYRQTLGQGPEFLTYFQNEAQLEKSRLLSDRFSAERPKGSFSTLEIQRTEQGDSAMYLCASSRDRGEAFFGQGTRLTVV.

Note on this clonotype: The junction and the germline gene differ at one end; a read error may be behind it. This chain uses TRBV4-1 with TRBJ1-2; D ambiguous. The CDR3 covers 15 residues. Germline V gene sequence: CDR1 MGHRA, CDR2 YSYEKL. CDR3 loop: CASSLVPAENCGYTF. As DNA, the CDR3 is TGCGCCAGCAGCCTGGTCCCCGCAGAGAACTGTGGCTACACCTTC.

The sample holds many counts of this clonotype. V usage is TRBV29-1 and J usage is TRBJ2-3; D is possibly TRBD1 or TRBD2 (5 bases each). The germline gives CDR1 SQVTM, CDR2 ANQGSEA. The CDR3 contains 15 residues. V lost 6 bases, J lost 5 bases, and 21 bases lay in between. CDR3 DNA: TGCAGCGTCGCACCCGGGGCTTCGGGTGTAGATACGCAGTATTTT. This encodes CSVAPGASGVDTQYF.

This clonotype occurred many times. The CDR3: CASSLTGLAGLNEQFF. Here the CDR3 DNA reads TGTGCCAGCAGCTTAACCGGACTAGCGGGGCTGAATGAGCAGTTCTTC. V usage is TRBV7-3 and J usage is TRBJ2-1; TRBD2 agrees at 12 bases. The junction had 4 bases not matched to a gene; V was cut back by 0 bases and J by 7 bases. Germline values: CDR1 SGHTA, CDR2 FQGTGA. The CDR3 is made up of 16 amino acids.